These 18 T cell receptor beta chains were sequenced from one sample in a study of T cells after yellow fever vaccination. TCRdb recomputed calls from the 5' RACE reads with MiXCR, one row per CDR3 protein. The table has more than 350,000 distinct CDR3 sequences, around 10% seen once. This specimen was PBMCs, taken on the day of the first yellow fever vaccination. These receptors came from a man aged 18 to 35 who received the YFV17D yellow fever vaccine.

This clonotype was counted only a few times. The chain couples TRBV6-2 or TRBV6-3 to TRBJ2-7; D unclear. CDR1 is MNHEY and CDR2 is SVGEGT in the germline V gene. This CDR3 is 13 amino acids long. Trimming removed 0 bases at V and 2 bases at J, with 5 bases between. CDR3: CASSYSVTYEQYV. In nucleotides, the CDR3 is TGTGCCAGCAGTTACTCAGTGACCTACGAGCAGTACGTC.

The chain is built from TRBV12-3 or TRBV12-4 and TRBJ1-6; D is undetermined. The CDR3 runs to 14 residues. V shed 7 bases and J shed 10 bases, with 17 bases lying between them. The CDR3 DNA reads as TGTGCCAGCAACCTGCGTTACGTAGGATCACCCCTCCACTTT. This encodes CASNLRYVGSPLHF.

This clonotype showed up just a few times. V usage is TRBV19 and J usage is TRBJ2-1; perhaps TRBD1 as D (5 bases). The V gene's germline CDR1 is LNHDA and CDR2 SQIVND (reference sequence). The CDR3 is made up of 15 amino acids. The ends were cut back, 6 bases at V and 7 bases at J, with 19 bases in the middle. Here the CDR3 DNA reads TGTGCCAGTAGCCTCAGGGTGTTCGGTGGAAATGAGCAGTTCTTC. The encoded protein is CASSLRVFGGNEQFF.

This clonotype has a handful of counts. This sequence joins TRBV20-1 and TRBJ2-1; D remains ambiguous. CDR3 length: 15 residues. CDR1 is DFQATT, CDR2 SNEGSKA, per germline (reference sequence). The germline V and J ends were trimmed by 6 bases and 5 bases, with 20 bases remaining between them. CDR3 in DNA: TGCAGTGCCCGTGGGCAGTTCGGCAACAACAATGAGCAGTTCTTC. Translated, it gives CSARGQFGNNNEQFF.

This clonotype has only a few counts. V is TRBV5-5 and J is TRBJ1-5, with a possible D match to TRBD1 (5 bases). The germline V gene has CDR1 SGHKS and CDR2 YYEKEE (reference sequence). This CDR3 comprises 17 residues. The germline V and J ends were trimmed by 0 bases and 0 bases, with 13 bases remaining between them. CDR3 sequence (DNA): TGTGCCAGCAGCTTGGCCGGCAGGGACTATAGCAATCAGCCCCAGCATTTT. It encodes CASSLAGRDYSNQPQHF.

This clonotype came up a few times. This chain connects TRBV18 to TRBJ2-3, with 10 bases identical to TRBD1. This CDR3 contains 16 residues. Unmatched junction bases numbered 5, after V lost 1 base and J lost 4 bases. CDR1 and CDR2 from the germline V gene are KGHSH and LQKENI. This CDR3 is CASSPQGTGVADTQYF. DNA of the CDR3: TGTGCCAGCTCACCACAAGGGACAGGGGTTGCAGATACGCAGTATTTT. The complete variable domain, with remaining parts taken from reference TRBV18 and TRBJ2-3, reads NAGVMQNPRHLVRRRGQEARLRCSPMKGHSHVYWYRQLPEEGLKFMVYLQKENIIDESGMPKERFSAEFPKEGPSILRIQQVVRGDSAAYFCASSPQGTGVADTQYFGPGTRLTVL.

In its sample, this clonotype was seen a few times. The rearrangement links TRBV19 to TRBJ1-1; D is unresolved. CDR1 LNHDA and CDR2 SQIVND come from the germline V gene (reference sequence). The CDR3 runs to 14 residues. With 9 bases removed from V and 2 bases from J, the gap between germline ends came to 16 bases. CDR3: CASLQVGKNTEAFF. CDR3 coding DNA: TGTGCCAGCCTCCAGGTAGGGAAAAACACTGAAGCTTTCTTT.

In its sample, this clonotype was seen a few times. CDR3 region: CATAGAAYEQYV. The CDR3 nucleotides read TGTGCCACGGCGGGGGCCGCCTACGAGCAGTACGTC. The V gene is TRBV10-3, the J gene TRBJ2-7; TRBD2 might be the D (7 bases). Germline loops: CDR1 ENHRY, CDR2 SYGVKD. V was pared by 10 bases and J by 2 bases, with 12 bases between. This CDR3 spans 12 amino acids.

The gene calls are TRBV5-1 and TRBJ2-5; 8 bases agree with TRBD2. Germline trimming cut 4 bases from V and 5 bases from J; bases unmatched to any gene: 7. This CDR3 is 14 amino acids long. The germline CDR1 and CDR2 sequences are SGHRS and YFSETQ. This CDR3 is CASSHGGVRETQYF. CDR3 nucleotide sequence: TGCGCCAGCAGCCACGGGGGGGTCCGGGAGACCCAGTACTTC.

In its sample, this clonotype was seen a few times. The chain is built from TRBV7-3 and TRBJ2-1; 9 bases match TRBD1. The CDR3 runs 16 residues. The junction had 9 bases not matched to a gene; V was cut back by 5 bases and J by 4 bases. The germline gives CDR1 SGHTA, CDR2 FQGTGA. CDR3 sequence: CASSPQGTGTYNEQFF. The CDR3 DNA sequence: TGTGCCAGCAGCCCCCAAGGGACAGGGACTTACAATGAGCAGTTCTTC. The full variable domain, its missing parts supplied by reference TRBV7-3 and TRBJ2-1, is GAGVSQTPSNKVTEKGKYVELRCDPISGHTALYWYRQSLGQGPEFLIYFQGTGAADDSGLPNDRFFAVRPEGSVSTLKIQRTERGDSAVYLCASSPQGTGTYNEQFFGPGTRLTVL.

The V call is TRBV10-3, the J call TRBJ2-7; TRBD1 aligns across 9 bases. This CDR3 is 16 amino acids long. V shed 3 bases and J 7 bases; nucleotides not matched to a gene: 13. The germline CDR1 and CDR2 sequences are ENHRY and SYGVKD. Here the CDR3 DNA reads TGTGCCATCAGTGATGGGGGGGGGACAGGGATTTGGGAGCAGTACGTC. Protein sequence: CAISDGGGTGIWEQYV.

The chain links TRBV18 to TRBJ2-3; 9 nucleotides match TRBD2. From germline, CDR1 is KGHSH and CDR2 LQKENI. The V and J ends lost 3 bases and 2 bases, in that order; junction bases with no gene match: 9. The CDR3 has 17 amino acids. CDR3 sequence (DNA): TGTGCCAGCTCACCGACAATAGCGGGGGCCTCCACAGATACGCAGTATTTT. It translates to CASSPTIAGASTDTQYF.

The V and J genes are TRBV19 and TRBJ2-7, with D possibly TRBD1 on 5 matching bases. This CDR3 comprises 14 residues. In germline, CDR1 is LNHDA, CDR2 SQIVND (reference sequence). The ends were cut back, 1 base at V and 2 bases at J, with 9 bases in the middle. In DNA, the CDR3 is TGTGCCAGTAGTATAGCCGACAGAGCCTACGAGCAGTACTTC. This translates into CASSIADRAYEQYF.

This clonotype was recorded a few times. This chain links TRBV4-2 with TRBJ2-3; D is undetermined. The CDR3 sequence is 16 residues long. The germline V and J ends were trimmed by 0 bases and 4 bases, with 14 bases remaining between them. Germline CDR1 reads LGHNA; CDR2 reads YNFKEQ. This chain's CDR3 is CASSQDRLGFPDTQYF. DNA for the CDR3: TGTGCCAGCAGCCAAGACCGTCTCGGGTTTCCAGATACGCAGTATTTT.

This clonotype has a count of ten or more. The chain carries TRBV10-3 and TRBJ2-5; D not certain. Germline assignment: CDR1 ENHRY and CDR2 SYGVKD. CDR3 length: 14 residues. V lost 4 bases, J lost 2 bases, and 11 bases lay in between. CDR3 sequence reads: CAISASGRQETQYF. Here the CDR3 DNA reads TGTGCCATCAGTGCGTCCGGCAGGCAAGAGACCCAGTACTTC.

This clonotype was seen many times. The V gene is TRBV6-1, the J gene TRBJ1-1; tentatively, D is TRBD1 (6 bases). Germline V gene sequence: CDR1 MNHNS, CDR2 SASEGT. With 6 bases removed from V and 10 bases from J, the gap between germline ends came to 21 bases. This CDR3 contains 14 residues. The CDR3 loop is CASSPEGDGAGAFF. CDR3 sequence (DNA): TGTGCCAGCAGCCCCGAGGGGGATGGGGCTGGAGCTTTCTTT.

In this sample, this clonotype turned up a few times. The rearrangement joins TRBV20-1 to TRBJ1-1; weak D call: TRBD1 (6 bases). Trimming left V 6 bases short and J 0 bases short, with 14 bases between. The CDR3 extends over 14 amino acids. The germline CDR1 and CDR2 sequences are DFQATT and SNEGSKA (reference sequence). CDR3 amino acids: CSARDRSLNTEAFF. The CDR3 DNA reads TGCAGTGCCCGTGACAGGAGTCTGAACACTGAAGCTTTCTTT.

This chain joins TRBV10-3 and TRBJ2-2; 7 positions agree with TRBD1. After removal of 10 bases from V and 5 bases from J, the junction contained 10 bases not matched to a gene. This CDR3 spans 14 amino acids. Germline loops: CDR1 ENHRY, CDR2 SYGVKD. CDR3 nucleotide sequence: TGTGCCAGCCAAGCAGGGGGTGAAACCGGGGAGCTGTTTTTT. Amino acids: CASQAGGETGELFF.